Listed below are T cell receptor beta chains from one sample, sequenced in a study of neurological immune-mediated disorders. MiXCR, applied by TCRdb to the 5' RACE reads, yields one record per CDR3 protein. The sample records around 46,000 distinct CDR3 sequences, 4.5% being singletons. The specimen was PBMCs. Receptor source: a woman aged 55-69 years with multiple sclerosis. Both conserved end residues are part of each CDR3.

V	J	CDR3
TRBV6-1	TRBJ1-3	CASSVGVGNTIYF
TRBV27	TRBJ1-2	CASSPMTGGNYGYTF
TRBV7-2	TRBJ1-5	CASSSRTGRSGQPQHF
TRBV3-1	TRBJ1-1	CASSWGNTEAFF
TRBV4-3	TRBJ1-2	CASSQAGQGGNYGYTF
TRBV6-6	TRBJ2-5	CASSNSIQYF
TRBV5-6	TRBJ2-7	CASSFSGLDGLF
TRBV2	TRBJ2-1	CASRLKVLAGGHNEQFF
TRBV7-9	TRBJ2-2	CASSPPTGHNTGELFF
TRBV6-1	TRBJ1-1	CASSEWIGGTEAFF
TRBV7-2	TRBJ2-3	CASSLDADTTTDTQYF
TRBV5-6	TRBJ2-5	CASSWGLAGEGETQYF
TRBV5-1	TRBJ2-7	CASSSGQGNHEQYF
TRBV25-1	TRBJ1-2	CASSRGTGGLYGYTF
TRBV5-1	TRBJ2-5	CASIRAIGQETQYF
TRBV3-1	TRBJ2-1	CASSPSRWTSGSNEQFF
TRBV18	TRBJ1-2	CASSQESRVGGYTF
TRBV10-3	TRBJ2-3	CAIRPMGDTQYF
TRBV20-1	TRBJ2-1	CSARRLAGGNNEQFF
TRBV7-2	TRBJ2-7	CASSLEGQGFYEQYF
TRBV25-1	TRBJ1-1	CASSGGPRTEAFF
TRBV4-1	TRBJ1-2	CASSLGTGGYGYTF
TRBV3-1	TRBJ1-2	CASSHLDGLGYGYTF
TRBV12-3/TRBV12-4	TRBJ1-6	CASSLAGDSPLHF